This TCR beta chain was sequenced in a study of T cells after yellow fever vaccination. Via MiXCR, TCRdb re-called the 5' RACE reads, giving one row per CDR3 protein. The sample has 30,000 to 35,000 distinct CDR3 sequences, 5% to 8.5% seen once. This clonotype showed up many times. Deletions cut 3 bases from V and 5 bases from J, with 16 bases between. Germline CDR1 and CDR2: MNHEY and SMNVEV (reference sequence). The CDR3 extends over 15 amino acids. The gene calls are TRBV27 and TRBJ1-1, with D possibly matching TRBD1 (6 bases). The source of this sequence is a man younger than 35 who received the YFV17D yellow fever vaccine. This material consisted of PBMCs, either bulk or a sorted T-cell subset (CD4+, CD8+, memory, or dextramer-sorted; not recorded which), taken on the day of the first yellow fever vaccination. CDR3 region: CASSLGKQGGTEAFF. CDR3 coding DNA: TGTGCCAGCAGTTTGGGAAAACAGGGTGGAACTGAAGCTTTCTTT.